Each of the 22 T cell receptor beta chains below was sequenced from the same sample in a study of CXCR3 chemokines and chemotherapy response in bladder cancer. TCRdb processed the PCR reads anew with MiXCR; each CDR3 protein has one entry. The sample yields 1,200 or so distinct CDR3 sequences, about a fifth seen once. This specimen was taken from a patient whose treatment included neoadjuvant chemotherapy. All receptors come from a human donor with bladder cancer that did not respond to neoadjuvant chemotherapy.

The chain is built from TRBV6-5 and TRBJ2-7, with D possibly being TRBD2 (7 bases). V lost 3 bases and J 0 bases, leaving 9 bases between the germline ends. The CDR3 spans 14 residues. Germline CDR1 reads MNHEY; CDR2 reads SVGAGI. The chain's CDR3 is CASSYGGASYEQYF. Here the CDR3 DNA reads TGTGCCAGCAGTTATGGGGGGGCCTCCTACGAGCAGTACTTC.

The table lists this clonotype with a count of one. A read error is likely here: a far larger clone is one base away. This chain joins TRBV19 and TRBJ2-1, with D perhaps TRBD1 (6 bases). Trimming removed 5 bases at V and 10 bases at J, with 15 bases between. Per the germline V gene, CDR1 is LNHDA and CDR2 is SQIVND (reference sequence). CDR3 length equals 13 residues. The CDR3, as DNA: TGTGCCAGTAGTTATTCCAGGGGCTACGAGCAGTTCTTC. Its translation: CASSYSRGYEQFF.

Sample share makes this clonotype medium-sized. The V gene is TRBV19, the J gene TRBJ2-7; the match to TRBD2 covers 7 bases. Per germline, CDR1 LNHDA and CDR2 SQIVND (reference sequence). The CDR3 runs 14 residues. V lost 1 base, J lost 1 base, and 1 base stayed unmatched. The CDR3 region has the DNA TGTGCCAGTAGTATAGGGGAGGGATCCTACGAGCAGTACTTC. This codes for CASSIGEGSYEQYF.

This clonotype was counted many times. This chain uses TRBV6-5 with TRBJ1-4; 7 bases are a match to TRBD1. Per the germline V gene, CDR1 is MNHEY and CDR2 is SVGAGI. The CDR3 consists of 14 residues. The ends lost 7 bases at V and 8 bases at J; junction bases unmatched: 10. The CDR3 nucleotides read TGTGCCAGCACCCCACAGAGGGGGCGCGAAAAACTGTTTTTT. It codes for CASTPQRGREKLFF.

This clonotype was recorded a few times. The DNA of the CDR3 is TGTGCCAGCAGCCGTTTCTACGAGCAGTACTTC. Protein product: CASSRFYEQYF. The rearrangement joins TRBV12-3 or TRBV12-4 to TRBJ2-7; no firm D call. Trimming cost V 6 bases and J 3 bases, with 6 bases left between them. The CDR3 loop spans 11 amino acids.

This clonotype is categorized as medium-sized. The CDR3, as DNA: TGTGCCAGCAGGTTGGGACAGGGAAACTATGGCTACACCTTC. Amino acid sequence: CASRLGQGNYGYTF. V gene TRBV12-3 or TRBV12-4 combines with J gene TRBJ1-2, with 9 nucleotides matching TRBD1. Trimming at V came to 6 bases and at J to 2 bases, leaving 4 bases not matched to a gene. This CDR3 contains 14 residues.

Turning to this clonotype: A far larger clone is only one base removed, so a read error is likely. The rearrangement links TRBV7-9 to TRBJ2-7; tentatively, D is TRBD2 (6 bases). Trimming stripped 1 base from V and 7 bases from J, with 17 bases between. The germline gives CDR1 SEHNR, CDR2 FQNEAQ (reference sequence). The CDR3 loop spans 15 amino acids. This CDR3 is CASSLVGGGKNEQYF. CDR3 coding DNA: TGTGCCAGCAGCTTAGTCGGTGGGGGGAAAAATGAGCAGTACTTC.

This clonotype is deemed medium-sized (0.01 to 0.1%). Here the CDR3 DNA reads TGTGCCAGCAGCCCCCCGGGGATCGGGACTAGCGGGAGGCGAAACAATGAGCAGTTCTTC. Translating it yields CASSPPGIGTSGRRNNEQFF. The chain joins TRBV7-9 to TRBJ2-1; 15 bases are a match to TRBD2. The CDR3 sequence is 20 residues long. The germline gives CDR1 SEHNR, CDR2 FQNEAQ (reference sequence). Trimming removed 5 bases from V and 5 bases from J; junction bases left unmatched: 16.

In its sample, this clonotype was seen many times. The J gene is TRBJ1-1, the V gene TRBV20-1; D not certain. The germline gives CDR1 DFQATT, CDR2 SNEGSKA (reference sequence). This CDR3 is built from 13 residues. Between the trimmed V and J ends, which lost 0 bases and 5 bases, there was a span of 10 bases. The CDR3 sequence is CSARDFGVTEAFF. The CDR3 coding sequence is TGCAGTGCTAGAGATTTCGGAGTAACTGAAGCTTTCTTT.

This clonotype is medium-sized by share. The gene calls are TRBV27 and TRBJ2-1, with D possibly TRBD2 on 5 matching bases. Trimming pared 2 bases from V and 4 bases from J, leaving 12 bases between. The CDR3 has 15 residues. Germline V lookup: CDR1 MNHEY, CDR2 SMNVEV (reference sequence). The DNA of the CDR3 is TGTGCCAGCAGTTTAGGGCGGGTGCATTACAATGAGCAGTTCTTC. Protein sequence: CASSLGRVHYNEQFF.

This clonotype rates as large. The J gene is TRBJ1-2, the V gene TRBV6-6, with D unresolved. The germline V and J ends were trimmed by 4 bases and 4 bases, with 7 bases remaining between them. The CDR3 spans 12 residues. Germline CDR1 MNHNY, CDR2 SVGAGI (reference sequence). Here the CDR3 DNA reads TGTGCCAGCAGTTTCACCCTCTATGGCTACACCTTC. The encoded protein is CASSFTLYGYTF.

In regard to this clonotype: A far larger clone lies a single base away; this is likely a read error. This chain links TRBV28 with TRBJ2-7, with TRBD1 matching over 7 bases. Germline CDR1 MDHEN, CDR2 SYDVKM. The CDR3 covers 16 residues. V shed 8 bases, J shed 7 bases, and the junction held 20 bases outside the gene matches. As DNA, the CDR3 is TGTGCCAGCGGCCCCCTGACAGGGATGGCGCACAATGAGCAGTACTTC. This codes for CASGPLTGMAHNEQYF.

Turning to this clonotype: The likely explanation is a read error, given a far larger clone one base away. V and J are TRBV7-4 and TRBJ2-5; a weak D match, TRBD1 (6 bases). Germline V gene lookup returns CDR1 SGHVT and CDR2 SQSDAQ. Trimming pared 1 base from V and 5 bases from J, leaving 14 bases between. The CDR3 runs to 15 residues. The CDR3 DNA reads TGTGCCAGCAGCTTAGTCGGGACAACCCATGAGACCCAGTACTTC. Its translation: CASSLVGTTHETQYF.

The chain is built from TRBV6-5 and TRBJ2-2, with 12 bases that match TRBD2. With V trimmed by 6 bases and J by 0 bases, 5 bases remained unmatched. This CDR3 spans 17 amino acids. Germline V gene data show CDR1 as MNHEY and CDR2 as SVGAGI. The CDR3 DNA reads TGTGCCAGCAGCACGACTAGCGGGAGCCCGAACACCGGGGAGCTGTTTTTT. This encodes CASSTTSGSPNTGELFF.

Judged by abundance, this clonotype is medium-sized. The chain uses TRBV18 and TRBJ2-7, with 8 bases fitting TRBD2. The CDR3 is 15 residues long. Per germline, CDR1 KGHSH and CDR2 LQKENI. Trimming took 1 base from V and 2 from J; bases not matched to a gene: 4. Here the CDR3 reads CASSPLGGATYEQYF. Here the CDR3 DNA reads TGTGCCAGCTCACCACTCGGGGGGGCTACCTACGAGCAGTACTTC.

Relative to its sample, this clonotype is medium-sized. V is TRBV6-1 and J is TRBJ2-1; 7 bases fit TRBD1. CDR1 and CDR2 from the germline V gene are MNHNS and SASEGT. The V and J ends lost 8 bases and 7 bases, in that order; junction bases with no gene match: 11. The length of the CDR3 is 14 residues. Here the CDR3 reads CASRIGTVFNEQFF. The CDR3 DNA is TGTGCCAGCCGAATTGGGACAGTCTTTAATGAGCAGTTCTTC.

This clonotype is judged medium-sized (0.01 to 0.1%). DNA of the CDR3: TGTGCCAGCAGTTTCGGGGGGACAGGGTCCGAAAAACTGTTTTTT. It yields the protein CASSFGGTGSEKLFF. This chain joins TRBV12-3 or TRBV12-4 and TRBJ1-4; 9 bases agree with TRBD1. The V and J ends lost 3 bases and 8 bases, in that order; junction bases with no gene match: 7. The CDR3 covers 15 residues.

The gene calls are TRBV27 and TRBJ2-1, with 10 bases that match TRBD2. This CDR3 has 16 amino acids. The V and J ends lost 7 bases and 2 bases, in that order; junction bases with no gene match: 8. Germline V CDR1 and CDR2: MNHEY, SMNVEV (reference sequence). The CDR3 region has the DNA TGTGCCAGCAAACCCCCCGGACTAGCGGCCTACAATGAGCAGTTCTTC. Translated: CASKPPGLAAYNEQFF.

By share, this clonotype ranks as large. V usage is TRBV6-5 and J usage is TRBJ1-2, with TRBD1 matching 9 bases. The CDR3 is made up of 13 amino acids. V gave up 8 bases and J gave up 8 bases; unmatched junction bases: 9. Germline V CDR1 and CDR2: MNHEY, SVGAGI. The CDR3 sequence: CASGLTGGRGYTF. CDR3 nucleotide sequence: TGTGCCAGCGGACTGACAGGGGGAAGGGGCTACACCTTC.

Within the sample, this clonotype is large. CDR3 nucleotide sequence: TGTGCCAGTAGTCCCCCGTTGAACACCGGGGAGCTGTTTTTT. Amino acids: CASSPPLNTGELFF. V and J are TRBV19 and TRBJ2-2, with D unresolved. Germline CDR1 LNHDA, CDR2 SQIVND (reference sequence). V was clipped by 5 bases and J by 1 base, with 8 bases between them. CDR3 length: 14 residues.

This clonotype qualifies as hyperexpanded (1% or more). The V call is TRBV27, the J call TRBJ2-7, with D perhaps TRBD2 (7 bases). CDR1 and CDR2 (germline): MNHEY, SMNVEV (reference sequence). V shed 2 bases and J shed 0 bases, with 8 bases lying between them. The CDR3 runs to 14 residues. In DNA, the CDR3 is TGTGCCAGCAGTTTAGCGGGGGCCTCCTACGAGCAGTACTTC. Amino acid sequence: CASSLAGASYEQYF.

This clonotype occurred once. CDR3 bases: TGCGCCAGCAGCCAAGATATTTCCGGGGGGCTGAACACTGAAGCTTTCTTT. It encodes CASSQDISGGLNTEAFF. The J gene is TRBJ1-1, the V gene TRBV4-1, with TRBD1 as a possible D gene (6 bases). Germline V gene sequence: CDR1 MGHRA, CDR2 YSYEKL. The CDR3 extends over 17 amino acids. Trimming took off 0 bases at V and 0 bases at J, with 14 bases between the two ends.